This is a list of T cell receptor beta chains from one sample in a study of technical replicates of blood from several donors. The data were produced by immunoSEQ multiplex PCR, yet TCRdb's version contains in-frame clones alone and is incomplete. The sample has under 65,000 clones; 90% to 97% are singletons. Sequencing was done on a sample of T cells isolated from PBMCs. These receptor sequences come from a human donor in good health. Each CDR3 is given with its conserved first and last residue. Each record gives: J gene, D gene, V gene, clone size, CDR3 DNA, CDR3 protein. The D gene is left open where the match is weak. The size field is filled for only some rows; it gives once, few, many or a size class.

J gene: TRBJ2-5; D gene: -; V gene: TRBV5-1; clone size: -; CDR3 DNA: TGCGCCAGCAGCTTCTTAGGGGACAACCAAGAGACCCAGTACTTC; CDR3 protein: CASSFLGDNQETQYF
J gene: TRBJ2-7; D gene: TRBD2; V gene: TRBV7-3; clone size: once; CDR3 DNA: TGTGCCAGCAGCTTAGGGGGTAGGACTAGCAGCTACGAGCAGTACTTC; CDR3 protein: CASSLGGRTSSYEQYF
J gene: TRBJ1-2; D gene: TRBD1; V gene: TRBV27; clone size: -; CDR3 DNA: TGTGCCAGCAGTTTGAATCAGGGGGCGCTTGGCTATGGCTACACCTTC; CDR3 protein: CASSLNQGALGYGYTF
J gene: TRBJ2-2; D gene: -; V gene: TRBV6-5; clone size: -; CDR3 DNA: TGTGCCAGCAGTTACTCGACTAGTAGGGACACCGGGGAGCTGTTTTTT; CDR3 protein: CASSYSTSRDTGELFF
J gene: TRBJ2-1; D gene: TRBD1; V gene: TRBV11-2; clone size: -; CDR3 DNA: TGTGCCAGCAGCTTAATAGGGGGCGTCTACAATGAGCAGTTCTTC; CDR3 protein: CASSLIGGVYNEQFF
J gene: TRBJ1-4; D gene: -; V gene: TRBV4-2; clone size: -; CDR3 DNA: TGTGCCAGCAGCCAAGAGGCAGGGTTGGAAAAACTGTTTTTT; CDR3 protein: CASSQEAGLEKLFF
J gene: TRBJ1-4; D gene: TRBD1; V gene: TRBV4-1; clone size: -; CDR3 DNA: TGCGCCAGCAGCCAAGCCGGGACAGGGGAGGGGGAAAAACTGTTTTTT; CDR3 protein: CASSQAGTGEGEKLFF
J gene: TRBJ2-1; D gene: TRBD2; V gene: TRBV7-3; clone size: -; CDR3 DNA: TGTGCCAGCAGCCCCCGGGGTAGCGGGAGGGGAAATGAGCAGTTCTTC; CDR3 protein: CASSPRGSGRGNEQFF
J gene: TRBJ2-3; D gene: -; V gene: TRBV30; clone size: -; CDR3 DNA: TGTGCCTGGGTCAGGGACACAGATACGCAGTATTTT; CDR3 protein: CAWVRDTDTQYF
J gene: TRBJ2-7; D gene: TRBD1; V gene: TRBV5-1; clone size: once; CDR3 DNA: TGCGCCAGCAGCTTCGACAGGGGCCCCTACGAGCAGTACTTC; CDR3 protein: CASSFDRGPYEQYF
J gene: TRBJ2-3; D gene: -; V gene: TRBV11-3; clone size: -; CDR3 DNA: TGTGCCAGCAGCTTTACTAGCTATCTAGATACGCAGTATTTT; CDR3 protein: CASSFTSYLDTQYF
J gene: TRBJ2-7; D gene: TRBD1; V gene: TRBV7-9; clone size: once; CDR3 DNA: TGTGCCAGCAGCCTATTGCCGACAGGGGGTTCCTACGAGCAGTACTTC; CDR3 protein: CASSLLPTGGSYEQYF
J gene: TRBJ2-1; D gene: -; V gene: TRBV6-5; clone size: -; CDR3 DNA: TGTGCCAGCAGCCGACCTGGGAGGACCTACAATGAGCAGTTCTTC; CDR3 protein: CASSRPGRTYNEQFF
J gene: TRBJ2-7; D gene: TRBD1; V gene: TRBV5-6; clone size: -; CDR3 DNA: TGTGCCAGCAGCCAAAATAGAAGGACAGGGGGCTACGAGCAGTACTTC; CDR3 protein: CASSQNRRTGGYEQYF
J gene: TRBJ1-2; D gene: -; V gene: TRBV15; clone size: -; CDR3 DNA: TGTGCCACCAGCAGGTGGGAGTCCCCTCACTATGGCTACACCTTC; CDR3 protein: CATSRWESPHYGYTF
J gene: TRBJ2-7; D gene: TRBD2; V gene: TRBV27; clone size: -; CDR3 DNA: TGTGCCAGCAGTATTAGCGGGAGGAGGCCCAACGAGCAGTACTTC; CDR3 protein: CASSISGRRPNEQYF
J gene: TRBJ2-6; D gene: -; V gene: TRBV29-1; clone size: -; CDR3 DNA: TGCAGCGTCTACTACTCTGGGGCCAACGTCCTGACTTTC; CDR3 protein: CSVYYSGANVLTF
J gene: TRBJ2-1; D gene: TRBD2; V gene: TRBV18; clone size: -; CDR3 DNA: TGTGCCAGCTCACCCTTAGAGCGGGAGAATCTTGAGCAGTTCTTC; CDR3 protein: CASSPLERENLEQFF
J gene: TRBJ2-7; D gene: TRBD2; V gene: TRBV11-3; clone size: -; CDR3 DNA: TGTGCCAGCAGCCCCCGTTTTGGGGAGGGAAAACTCTACGAGCAGTACTTC; CDR3 protein: CASSPRFGEGKLYEQYF
J gene: TRBJ1-1; D gene: -; V gene: TRBV5-5; clone size: once; CDR3 DNA: TGTGCCAGCTCTCTCAGGGAGGGGGGTTCTGAAGCTTTCTTT; CDR3 protein: CASSLREGGSEAFF
J gene: TRBJ2-2; D gene: -; V gene: TRBV30; clone size: -; CDR3 DNA: TGTGCCTGGAGTCCTAACAGGGCGAACACCGGGGAGCTGTTTTTT; CDR3 protein: CAWSPNRANTGELFF
J gene: TRBJ1-2; D gene: -; V gene: TRBV6-5; clone size: -; CDR3 DNA: TGTGCCAGCAGTTCTTCTAACTATGGCTACACCTTC; CDR3 protein: CASSSSNYGYTF
J gene: TRBJ1-2; D gene: -; V gene: TRBV6-4; clone size: -; CDR3 DNA: TGTGCCAGCCACTCGCGCCCGGGTCCCACAACTAACTATGGCTACACCTTC; CDR3 protein: CASHSRPGPTTNYGYTF
J gene: TRBJ2-5; D gene: -; V gene: TRBV21-1; clone size: -; CDR3 DNA: TGTGCCAGCAGCAAAGGCTTTGGACTCCGGGACAGGAAAGAGACCCAGTACTTC; CDR3 protein: CASSKGFGLRDRKETQYF
J gene: TRBJ2-7; D gene: -; V gene: TRBV28; clone size: -; CDR3 DNA: TGTGCCAGCAGCGTTCCTTACTCCTACGAGCAGTACTTC; CDR3 protein: CASSVPYSYEQYF
J gene: TRBJ1-2; D gene: -; V gene: TRBV5-4; clone size: -; CDR3 DNA: TGTGCCAGCAGCTTGGACAGAGACTATGGCTACACCTTC; CDR3 protein: CASSLDRDYGYTF
J gene: TRBJ1-1; D gene: TRBD1; V gene: TRBV9; clone size: -; CDR3 DNA: TGTGCCAGCAGCGGCAGGGGGAGAACTGAAGCTTTCTTT; CDR3 protein: CASSGRGRTEAFF
J gene: TRBJ2-7; D gene: -; V gene: TRBV29-1; clone size: once; CDR3 DNA: TGCAGCGCTCTAACAGGGAACTCCTACGAGCAGTACTTC; CDR3 protein: CSALTGNSYEQYF
J gene: TRBJ2-1; D gene: TRBD2; V gene: TRBV5-1; clone size: -; CDR3 DNA: TGCGCCAGCAGCTTGGTCTCTAGCGGGGGGTACAATGAGCAGTTCTTC; CDR3 protein: CASSLVSSGGYNEQFF
J gene: TRBJ2-7; D gene: TRBD2; V gene: TRBV4-1; clone size: -; CDR3 DNA: TGCGCCAGCAGCCAAGGCCGGGAGGGCCGTTACGAGCAGTACTTC; CDR3 protein: CASSQGREGRYEQYF
J gene: TRBJ2-3; D gene: TRBD1; V gene: TRBV9; clone size: -; CDR3 DNA: TGTGCCAGCAGCCCGACAGGGGGAGATACGCAGTATTTT; CDR3 protein: CASSPTGGDTQYF
J gene: TRBJ1-5; D gene: -; V gene: TRBV7-2; clone size: -; CDR3 DNA: TGTGCCAGCACGTCGCAGGGAGGTAAGGCCCAGCATTTT; CDR3 protein: CASTSQGGKAQHF
J gene: TRBJ1-1; D gene: -; V gene: TRBV29-1; clone size: once; CDR3 DNA: TGCAGCGTTGAAGACAGGGGAACTGAAGCTTTCTTT; CDR3 protein: CSVEDRGTEAFF
J gene: TRBJ1-1; D gene: -; V gene: TRBV5-1; clone size: -; CDR3 DNA: TGCGCCAGCAGCTTTGGAGGGGTCCCTGAAGCTTTCTTT; CDR3 protein: CASSFGGVPEAFF
J gene: TRBJ1-4; D gene: -; V gene: TRBV2; clone size: -; CDR3 DNA: TGTGCCAGCACCCAGGGGTCGAGTAATGAAAAACTGTTTTTT; CDR3 protein: CASTQGSSNEKLFF
J gene: TRBJ2-7; D gene: TRBD2; V gene: TRBV9; clone size: -; CDR3 DNA: TGTGCCAGCAGCCCCAGACTAGCGGGAGGATACGAGCAGTACTTC; CDR3 protein: CASSPRLAGGYEQYF
J gene: TRBJ2-1; D gene: -; V gene: TRBV28; clone size: -; CDR3 DNA: TGTGCCCTGAGTCCCGGGAGTTACAATGAGCAGTTCTTC; CDR3 protein: CALSPGSYNEQFF
J gene: TRBJ2-5; D gene: -; V gene: TRBV19; clone size: -; CDR3 DNA: TGTGCCAGTAGTTCCGGGAGCCTGGAGACCCAGTACTTC; CDR3 protein: CASSSGSLETQYF
J gene: TRBJ2-7; D gene: TRBD1; V gene: TRBV11-2; clone size: -; CDR3 DNA: TGTGCCAGCAGCCCCCCAGGGGGCGTCTACGAGCAGTACTTC; CDR3 protein: CASSPPGGVYEQYF
J gene: TRBJ2-1; D gene: -; V gene: TRBV2; clone size: once; CDR3 DNA: TGTGCCAGCAGCGGGCAAGGGGGTCGTACCTACAATGAGCAGTTCTTC; CDR3 protein: CASSGQGGRTYNEQFF
J gene: TRBJ2-7; D gene: -; V gene: TRBV27; clone size: -; CDR3 DNA: TGTGCCAGCAGTACTGAGAGAGGCTACGAGCAGTACTTC; CDR3 protein: CASSTERGYEQYF